The rows below give T cell receptor beta chains drawn from one sample of a study of T cells in Graves' hyperthyroidism and ophthalmopathy. TCRdb recomputed calls from the multiplex PCR reads with MiXCR, one row per CDR3 protein. The data contain about 740,000 distinct CDR3 sequences, roughly 15% of them singletons. The source material was blood. The receptors derive from a young woman with Graves' hyperthyroidism. CDR3s include the opening cysteine and the closing phenylalanine or tryptophan. A D gene is named only where the DNA matches it firmly. The size of a clone is reported for some rows only, either as once, few or many, or as a class for expanded clones.

V	size	J	D	DNA	CDR3
TRBV28	few	TRBJ1-2	NA	TGTGCCAGCAGTCGGATTCGCCGCCGACCCACTCCTTATGGCTACACCTTC	CASSRIRRRPTPYGYTF
TRBV29-1	few	TRBJ2-7	NA	TGCAGCGTTGAGACGGACTATACCTACGAGCAGTACTTC	CSVETDYTYEQYF
TRBV5-6	many	TRBJ2-7	NA	TGTGCCAGCAGCCGCCGGCGGATCTACGAGCAGTACTTC	CASSRRRIYEQYF
TRBV7-9	many	TRBJ2-5	NA	TGTGCCAGCAGCTACCGAGGAGGACAAGAGACCCAGTACTTC	CASSYRGGQETQYF
TRBV2	many	TRBJ2-5	TRBD1	TGTGCCAGCACTCCCTGGGACAGGCAAAGGCAAGAGACCCAGTACTTC	CASTPWDRQRQETQYF
TRBV20-1	NA	TRBJ2-7	TRBD2	TGCAGTGCTAGAGGAGCGGGGGATTACGAGCAGTACTTC	CSARGAGDYEQYF
TRBV12-3/TRBV12-4	many	TRBJ2-2	NA	TGTGCCAGCAACACCCGGACGGATTCGAACACCGGGGAGCTGTTTTTT	CASNTRTDSNTGELFF
TRBV20-1	few	TRBJ2-1	NA	TGCAGTGCTAGTCGCCAGGAGCAGTTCTTC	CSASRQEQFF
TRBV29-1	few	TRBJ1-2	NA	TGCAGCGTTAGCCCGGGTAACATTTATGGCTACACCTTC	CSVSPGNIYGYTF
TRBV12-5	many	TRBJ1-2	NA	TGTGCTAGTGGACCGAGGGGGAGCGACTATGGCTACACCTTC	CASGPRGSDYGYTF
TRBV10-3	NA	TRBJ1-3	NA	TGTGCCATCAGGGGACGGACCGGCTCTGGAAACACCATATATTTT	CAIRGRTGSGNTIYF
TRBV20-1	once	TRBJ2-2	NA	TGCAGTGCAGCAGGGGAGAACACCGGGGAGCTGTTTTTT	CSAAGENTGELFF
TRBV20-1	NA	TRBJ1-1	TRBD1	TGCAGTGCTAGAGTAGGGACAGGGGGCCCCGAATCTATGAACACTGAAGCTTTCTTT	CSARVGTGGPESMNTEAFF
TRBV28	many	TRBJ1-5	NA	TGTGCCAGCAGTTCCCGCAGGGCAGAATATAGCAATCAGCCCCAGCATTTT	CASSSRRAEYSNQPQHF
TRBV7-9	NA	TRBJ1-6	TRBD1	TGTGCCAGCAGCTCCGGAACCGGGACAGCTAATTCACCCCTCCACTTT	CASSSGTGTANSPLHF
TRBV7-8	many	TRBJ2-1	NA	TGTGCCAGCAGCTTACCCCCCTATCGCCCTGAGCAGTTCTTC	CASSLPPYRPEQFF
TRBV12-3/TRBV12-4	NA	TRBJ2-2	NA	TGTGCCAGCAGTTTAGTCGGCACAATTTACACCGGGGAGCTGTTTTTT	CASSLVGTIYTGELFF
TRBV6-5	many	TRBJ2-2	NA	TGTGCCAGCAGTTACTCACCTAGACAGGCGAACACCGGGGAGCTGTTTTTT	CASSYSPRQANTGELFF
TRBV6-1	many	TRBJ1-1	NA	TGTGCCAGCAGTGAATCGGTCGACATACTACGGGGGATGAACACTGAAGCTTTCTTT	CASSESVDILRGMNTEAFF
TRBV7-9	many	TRBJ1-5	NA	TGTGCCAGCGAGATGGGTAGCAATCAGCCCCAGCATTTT	CASEMGSNQPQHF
TRBV28	NA	TRBJ1-5	NA	TGTGCCAGCGGCCCTAGCAATCAGCTCCAGCATTTT	CASGPSNQLQHF
TRBV29-1	few	TRBJ2-1	NA	TGCAGCGTTTCAAGCCCGGGTGGCCAGGAAGGGAAGTTCTTC	CSVSSPGGQEGKFF
TRBV30	NA	TRBJ1-1	NA	TGTGCCTGGAGGGCAGGGGAGAACACTGAAGCTTTCTTT	CAWRAGENTEAFF
TRBV7-8	NA	TRBJ2-7	TRBD1	TGTGTCAGCCGCCCCCGGCAGGGGGCATACGAGCAGTACTTC	CVSRPRQGAYEQYF
TRBV4-1	many	TRBJ2-5	TRBD2	TGCGCCAGCAGCCAAGATCCCACCTATGGACTAGCAGGGGAGACCCAGTACTTC	CASSQDPTYGLAGETQYF
TRBV7-9	many	TRBJ2-3	NA	TGTGCCAGCAGCTTCCTTAACACAGATACGCAGTATTTT	CASSFLNTDTQYF
TRBV12-3/TRBV12-4	many	TRBJ1-3	TRBD1	TGTGCCAGCAGTCTGGACAGGGCGAGCTCTGGAAACACCATATATTTT	CASSLDRASSGNTIYF
TRBV4-1	many	TRBJ2-5	NA	TGTGCCAGCAGTCAGGGGATACAAGAGACCCAGTACTTC	CASSQGIQETQYF
TRBV12-3/TRBV12-4	NA	TRBJ2-5	NA	TGTGCCAGCAGTTCAACAGGGAACCAGGAGACCCAGTACTTC	CASSSTGNQETQYF
TRBV12-3/TRBV12-4	NA	TRBJ1-6	NA	TGTGCCAGCGGGCGAAGCGCCCTCCTCCACTTT	CASGRSALLHF
TRBV6-2/TRBV6-3	many	TRBJ2-7	NA	TGTGCCAGCAGTCACTTACACGAGCAGTACTTC	CASSHLHEQYF
TRBV27	many	TRBJ1-1	NA	TGTGCCAGCAGTCTATTGGGGGGTGACACTGAAGCTTTCTTT	CASSLLGGDTEAFF
TRBV28	NA	TRBJ2-3	NA	TGTGCCAGCAGTTTAAGTGAAACGGGCGGTCAGCGTACGCAGTATTTT	CASSLSETGGQRTQYF
TRBV30	many	TRBJ2-1	NA	TGTGCCTGGACGGCTAGCTCCTACAATGAGCAGTTCTTC	CAWTASSYNEQFF
TRBV9	NA	TRBJ1-3	NA	TGTGCCGGCCACCTCCAATCTTCTGGAAACACCATATATTTT	CAGHLQSSGNTIYF
TRBV15	NA	TRBJ1-2	NA	TGTGCCACCAGCAGAGAAACAGGAGTCGTCTACACCTTC	CATSRETGVVYTF
TRBV29-1	NA	TRBJ2-7	NA	TGCAGCGTCCGATTACCAACGCGAGGGTCCTACGAGCAGTACTTC	CSVRLPTRGSYEQYF
TRBV24-1	NA	TRBJ2-5	NA	TGTGCCACCAGCATCGAGGGCCAAGAGACCCAGTACTTC	CATSIEGQETQYF
TRBV20-1	few	TRBJ1-3	NA	TGCAGTGCTAGCCCAGGGAACTCTGGAAACACCATATATTTT	CSASPGNSGNTIYF
TRBV24-1	many	TRBJ2-7	NA	TGTGCCACCAGTAATGGGTATGGGGCCGAGCAGTACTTC	CATSNGYGAEQYF
TRBV11-2	many	TRBJ2-5	NA	TGTGCCAGCAGCTTAGGGGGTTGGGAGACCCAGTACTTC	CASSLGGWETQYF
TRBV7-2	many	TRBJ1-6	TRBD1	TGTGCCAGCAGCTTAGTTCTCTGGACAGGGGTTGGATCACCCCTCCACTTT	CASSLVLWTGVGSPLHF
TRBV29-1	few	TRBJ1-1	TRBD1	TGCAGCGTTGGGGACAGCAGACGAGATGAAGCTTTCTTT	CSVGDSRRDEAFF
TRBV11-2	many	TRBJ2-1	TRBD1	TGTGCCAGCAGCATAGGACAGGGGATAAACAATGAGCAGTTCTTC	CASSIGQGINNEQFF
TRBV6-1	many	TRBJ2-7	NA	TGTGCCACTCGGTTGGCAGGAAACTACGAGCAGTACTTC	CATRLAGNYEQYF
TRBV5-1	few	TRBJ1-1	NA	TGCGCCAGCTTCAACCCCGGCGAGGGGACTGAAGCTTTCTTT	CASFNPGEGTEAFF
TRBV12-3/TRBV12-4	NA	TRBJ1-3	NA	TGTGCCAGCAGTTTGGTTCGGGGCCGCGGAAACACCATATATTTT	CASSLVRGRGNTIYF
TRBV25-1	few	TRBJ1-1	NA	TGTGCCAGCAGTGAATCGGGACGAATGAACACTGAAGCTTTCTTT	CASSESGRMNTEAFF
TRBV5-1	many	TRBJ2-3	NA	TGCGCCAGCAGCTATGACAGGAGCACAGATACGCAGTATTTT	CASSYDRSTDTQYF
TRBV6-1	few	TRBJ2-6	TRBD2	TGTGCCAGCAGCCACCGGGGGGGTAGCTCTGGGGCCAACGTCCTGACTTTC	CASSHRGGSSGANVLTF
TRBV10-3	NA	TRBJ2-3	TRBD2	TGTGCCATCAAGTCTAGCGGGAGGGGAGATACGCAGTATTTT	CAIKSSGRGDTQYF
TRBV30	many	TRBJ1-4	NA	TGTGCCTGGACGACTGGAGCTCATGAAAAACTGTTTTTT	CAWTTGAHEKLFF